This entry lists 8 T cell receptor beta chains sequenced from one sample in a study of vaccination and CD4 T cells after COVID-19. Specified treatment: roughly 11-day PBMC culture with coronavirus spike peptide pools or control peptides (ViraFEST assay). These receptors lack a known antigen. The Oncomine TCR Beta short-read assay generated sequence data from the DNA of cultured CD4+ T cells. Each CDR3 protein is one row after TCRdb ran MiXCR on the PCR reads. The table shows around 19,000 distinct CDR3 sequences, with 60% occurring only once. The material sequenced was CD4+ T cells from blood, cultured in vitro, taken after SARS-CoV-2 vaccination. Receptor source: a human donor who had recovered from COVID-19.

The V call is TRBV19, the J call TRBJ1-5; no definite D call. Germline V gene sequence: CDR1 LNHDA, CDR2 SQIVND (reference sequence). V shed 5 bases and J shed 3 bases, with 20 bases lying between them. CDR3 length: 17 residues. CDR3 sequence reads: CASSGHWPDFVNQPQHF. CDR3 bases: TGTGCCAGTAGTGGCCACTGGCCGGATTTCGTCAATCAGCCCCAGCATTTT.

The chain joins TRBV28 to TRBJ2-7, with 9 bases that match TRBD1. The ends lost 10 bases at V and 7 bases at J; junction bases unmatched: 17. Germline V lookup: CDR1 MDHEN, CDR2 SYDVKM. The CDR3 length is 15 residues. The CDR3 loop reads CATLLSGQGLAEQYF. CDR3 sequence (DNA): TGTGCCACCCTCCTTTCGGGACAGGGTTTGGCGGAGCAGTACTTC. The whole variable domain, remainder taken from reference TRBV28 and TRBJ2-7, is DVKVTQSSRYLVKRTGEKVFLECVQDMDHENMFWYRQDPGLGLRLIYFSYDVKMKEKGDIPEGYSVSREKKERFSLILESASTNQTSMYLCATLLSGQGLAEQYFGPGTRLTVT.

CDR3 sequence: CAISRDGNYGYTF. CDR3 nucleotide sequence: TGTGCCATCAGTAGGGACGGTAACTATGGCTACACCTTC. The chain is built from TRBV10-3 and TRBJ1-2; perhaps TRBD1 as D (5 bases). This CDR3 spans 13 amino acids. The V gene lost 5 bases and the J gene lost 1 base, with 8 bases spanning the gap. Germline CDR1 and CDR2: ENHRY and SYGVKD.

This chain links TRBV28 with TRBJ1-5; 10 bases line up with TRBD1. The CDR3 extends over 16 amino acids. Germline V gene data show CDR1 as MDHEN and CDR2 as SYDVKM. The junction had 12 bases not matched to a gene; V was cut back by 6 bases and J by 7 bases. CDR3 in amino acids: CASSPQGQGVRQPQHF. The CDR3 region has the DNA TGTGCCAGCAGCCCCCAAGGACAGGGGGTGAGACAGCCCCAGCATTTT. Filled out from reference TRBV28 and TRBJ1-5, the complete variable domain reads DVKVTQSSRYLVKRTGEKVFLECVQDMDHENMFWYRQDPGLGLRLIYFSYDVKMKEKGDIPEGYSVSREKKERFSLILESASTNQTSMYLCASSPQGQGVRQPQHFGDGTRLSIL.

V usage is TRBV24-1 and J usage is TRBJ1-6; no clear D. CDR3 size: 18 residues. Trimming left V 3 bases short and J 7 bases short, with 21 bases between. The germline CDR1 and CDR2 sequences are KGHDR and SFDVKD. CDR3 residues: CATSDPENQTRHNSPLHF. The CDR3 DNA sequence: TGTGCCACCAGTGATCCTGAAAACCAGACACGGCACAATTCACCCCTCCACTTT.

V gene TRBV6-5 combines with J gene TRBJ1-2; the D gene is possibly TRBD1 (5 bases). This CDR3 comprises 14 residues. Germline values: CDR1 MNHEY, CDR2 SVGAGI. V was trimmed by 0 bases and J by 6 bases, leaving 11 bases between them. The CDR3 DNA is TGTGCCAGCAGTTACTCTCTAGGGGCCAATGGCTACACCTTC. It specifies CASSYSLGANGYTF.

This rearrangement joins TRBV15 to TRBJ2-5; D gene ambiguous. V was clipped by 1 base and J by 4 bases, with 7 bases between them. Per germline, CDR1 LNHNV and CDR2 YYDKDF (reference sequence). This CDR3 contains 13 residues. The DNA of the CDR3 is TGTGCCACCAGCAGAGGGGGTCGAGAGACCCAGTACTTC. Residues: CATSRGGRETQYF.

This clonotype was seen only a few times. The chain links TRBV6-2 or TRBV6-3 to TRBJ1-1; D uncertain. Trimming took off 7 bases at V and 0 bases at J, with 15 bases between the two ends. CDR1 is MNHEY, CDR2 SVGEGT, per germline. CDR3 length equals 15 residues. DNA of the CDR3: TGTGCCAGCAAGAGGAAGTCAATCATGAACACTGAAGCTTTCTTT. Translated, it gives CASKRKSIMNTEAFF.